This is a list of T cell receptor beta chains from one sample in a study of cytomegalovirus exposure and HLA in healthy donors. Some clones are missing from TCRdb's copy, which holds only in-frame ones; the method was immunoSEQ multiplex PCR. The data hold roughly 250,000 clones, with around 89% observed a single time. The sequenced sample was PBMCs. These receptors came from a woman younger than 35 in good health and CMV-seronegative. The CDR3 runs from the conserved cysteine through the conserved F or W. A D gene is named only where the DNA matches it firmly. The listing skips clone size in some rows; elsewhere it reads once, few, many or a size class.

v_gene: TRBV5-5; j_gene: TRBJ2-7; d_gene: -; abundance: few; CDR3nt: TGTGCCAGCAGCTCTTACAGGGACGAGTACTTC; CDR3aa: CASSSYRDEYF
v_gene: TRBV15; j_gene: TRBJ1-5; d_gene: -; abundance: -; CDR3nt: TGTGCCACCACTAAGAGCCGCAACGATCAGCCCCAGCATTTT; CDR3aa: CATTKSRNDQPQHF
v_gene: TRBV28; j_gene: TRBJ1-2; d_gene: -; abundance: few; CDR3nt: TGTGCCAGCAGCCCGACCACGACGGGAGGCTACACCTTC; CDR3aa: CASSPTTTGGYTF
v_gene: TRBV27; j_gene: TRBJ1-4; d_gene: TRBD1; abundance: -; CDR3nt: TGTGCCAGCAGGAAACCGGGACAGCCTAATGAAAAACTGTTTTTT; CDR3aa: CASRKPGQPNEKLFF
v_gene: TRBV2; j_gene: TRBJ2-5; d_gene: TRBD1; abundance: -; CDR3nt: TGTGCCAGCAGTGCGACAGGGGTTGAAGAGACCCAGTACTTC; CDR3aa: CASSATGVEETQYF
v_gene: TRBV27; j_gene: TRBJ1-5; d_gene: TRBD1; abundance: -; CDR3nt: TGTGCCAGCAGTACCACAGGGGCCATCAATCAGCCCCAGCATTTT; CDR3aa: CASSTTGAINQPQHF
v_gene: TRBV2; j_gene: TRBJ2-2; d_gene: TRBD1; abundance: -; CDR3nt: TGTGCCAGCAGTCCCGGACAGGGGGGCTCCGGGGAGCTGTTTTTT; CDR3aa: CASSPGQGGSGELFF
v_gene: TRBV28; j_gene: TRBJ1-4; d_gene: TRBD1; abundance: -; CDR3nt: TGTGCCAGCAGTTCCGGGACAGCGTATAATGAAAAACTGTTTTTT; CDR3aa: CASSSGTAYNEKLFF
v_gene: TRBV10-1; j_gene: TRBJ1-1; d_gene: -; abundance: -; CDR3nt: TGCGCCAGCAGTGATGGGGGGGCCTCGGGGACTGAAGCTTTCTTT; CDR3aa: CASSDGGASGTEAFF
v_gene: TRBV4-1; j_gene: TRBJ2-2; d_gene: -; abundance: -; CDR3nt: TGCGCCAGCAGCCAAGATCATGGGCCGTCGAACACCGGGGAGCTGTTTTTT; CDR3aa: CASSQDHGPSNTGELFF
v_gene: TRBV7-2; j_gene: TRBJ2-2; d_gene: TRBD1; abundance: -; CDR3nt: TGTGCCAGCAGCCCGAGTCACAGGGGAAGAACCGGGGAGCTGTTTTTT; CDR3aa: CASSPSHRGRTGELFF
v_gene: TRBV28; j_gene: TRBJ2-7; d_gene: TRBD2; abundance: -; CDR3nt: TGTGCCAGCAGTCTACAAAGCGGGGTCTACGAGCAGTACTTC; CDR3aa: CASSLQSGVYEQYF
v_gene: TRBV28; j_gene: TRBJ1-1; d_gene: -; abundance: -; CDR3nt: TGTGCCAGCGCCGAAAAAGGCGGGGGAGTGAACACTGAAGCTTTCTTT; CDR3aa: CASAEKGGGVNTEAFF
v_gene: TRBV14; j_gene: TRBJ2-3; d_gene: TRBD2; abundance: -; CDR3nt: TGTGCCAGCAGCCGGTTTTTAGCGGGGGACCTTAGTTATACCACAGATACGCAGTATTTT; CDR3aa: CASSRFLAGDLSYTTDTQYF
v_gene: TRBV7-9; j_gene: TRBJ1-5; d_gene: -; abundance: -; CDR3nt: TGTGCCAGCAGCTCCCACGACAACAGGAATCAGCCCCAGCATTTT; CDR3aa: CASSSHDNRNQPQHF
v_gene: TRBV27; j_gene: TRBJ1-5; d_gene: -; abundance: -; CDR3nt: TGTGCCAGCAGTTCCCTGCGGGGACCGAACCCATTTAGCAATCAGCCCCAGCATTTT; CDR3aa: CASSSLRGPNPFSNQPQHF
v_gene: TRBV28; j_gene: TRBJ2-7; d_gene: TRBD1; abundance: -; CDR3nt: TGTGCCAGCAGTTCGGACAGGCCAACCTACGAGCAGTACTTC; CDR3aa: CASSSDRPTYEQYF
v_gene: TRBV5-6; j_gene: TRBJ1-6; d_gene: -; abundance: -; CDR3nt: TGTGCCAGCAGCTTGGACAGGCGTTCACCCCTCCACTTT; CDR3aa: CASSLDRRSPLHF
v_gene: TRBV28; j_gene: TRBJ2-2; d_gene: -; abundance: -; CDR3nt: TGTGCCACCCGGACAGAGAACACCGGGGAGCTGTTTTTT; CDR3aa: CATRTENTGELFF
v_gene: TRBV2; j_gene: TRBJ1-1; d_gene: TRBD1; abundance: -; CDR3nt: TGTGCCAGCAGAAGACAGGGGATGAACACTGAAGCTTTCTTT; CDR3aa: CASRRQGMNTEAFF
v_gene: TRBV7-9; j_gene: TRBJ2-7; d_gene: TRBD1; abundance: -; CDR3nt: TGTGCCAGCAGCGCCAGGGCGTGGGACAGGGGGTCCTACGAGCAGTACTTC; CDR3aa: CASSARAWDRGSYEQYF
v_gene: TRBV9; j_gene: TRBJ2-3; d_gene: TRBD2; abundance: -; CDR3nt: TGTGCCAGCAGCGTAGACCGGGGGGGCCTTAGCACAGATACGCAGTATTTT; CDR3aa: CASSVDRGGLSTDTQYF
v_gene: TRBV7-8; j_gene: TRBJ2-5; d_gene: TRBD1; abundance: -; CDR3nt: TGTGCCAGCAGCTTAAACAGGGGAGAGACCCAGTACTTC; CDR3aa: CASSLNRGETQYF
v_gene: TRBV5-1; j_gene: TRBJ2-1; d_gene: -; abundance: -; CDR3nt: TGCGCCAGCAGCCCAAAGACAAGGGGATTTTACAATGAGCAGTTCTTC; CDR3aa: CASSPKTRGFYNEQFF
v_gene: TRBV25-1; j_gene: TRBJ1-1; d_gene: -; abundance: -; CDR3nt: TGTGCCAGCAGTGAAGGGGGGGCCAACACTGAAGCTTTCTTT; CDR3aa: CASSEGGANTEAFF
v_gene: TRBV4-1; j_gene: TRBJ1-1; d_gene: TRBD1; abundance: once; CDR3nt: TGCGCCAGCAGCCATATACCGGGACAGGGGGCGAGGACTGAAGCTTTCTTT; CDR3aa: CASSHIPGQGARTEAFF
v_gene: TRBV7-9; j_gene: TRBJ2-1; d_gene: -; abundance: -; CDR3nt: TGTGCCAGCAGCTTAGGCTGGGGCGAATACAATGAGCAGTTCTTC; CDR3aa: CASSLGWGEYNEQFF
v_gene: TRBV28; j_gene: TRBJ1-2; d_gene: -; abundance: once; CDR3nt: TGTGCCAGCAGTTTATCAAACTATGGCTACACCTTC; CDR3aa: CASSLSNYGYTF
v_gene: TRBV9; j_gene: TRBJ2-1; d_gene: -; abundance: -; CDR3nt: TGTGCCAGCAGCCCAACGAAGGGGGGGGCCGACAATGAGCAGTTCTTC; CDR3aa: CASSPTKGGADNEQFF
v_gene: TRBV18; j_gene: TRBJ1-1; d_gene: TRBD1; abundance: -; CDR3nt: TGTGCCAGCTCACCCCCTGGACAGGGGTGGGACACTGAAGCTTTCTTT; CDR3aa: CASSPPGQGWDTEAFF
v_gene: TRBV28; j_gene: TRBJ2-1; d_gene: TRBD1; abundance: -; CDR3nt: TGTGCCAGCATGGGACAGAACTACAATGAGCAGTTCTTC; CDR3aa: CASMGQNYNEQFF